A selection of T cell receptor beta chains follows, all from one sample in a study of Ad26.COV2.S vaccination and SARS-CoV-2 variants. Here immunoSEQ multiplex PCR was the method, and the copy in TCRdb shows in-frame clones only, minus some. The sample has around 370,000 clones, 92% seen once; the top ten hold 3.9%. This specimen was peripheral blood, taken after recovery from COVID-19. Receptor source: a human donor who had recovered from COVID-19. The CDR3 runs from the conserved cysteine through the conserved F or W. The order of the fields is clone size, D gene, J gene, V gene, CDR3 DNA, CDR3 protein. A D gene is named only where the DNA matches it firmly. The size of a clone is reported for some rows only, either as once, few or many, or as a class for expanded clones.

>once|.|TRBJ1-4|TRBV7-8
TGTGCCAGCAGTTTCACCGCGGGCGGACTTACAACTAATGAAAAACTGTTTTTT
CASSFTAGGLTTNEKLFF
>.|.|TRBJ1-2|TRBV12-3/TRBV12-4
TGTGCCAGCAGTTTAACAGGGAGGTATGGCTACACCTTC
CASSLTGRYGYTF
>.|.|TRBJ1-2|TRBV12-3/TRBV12-4
TGTGCCAGCAGCCCCGGGACCGTCTATGGCTACACCTTC
CASSPGTVYGYTF
>.|TRBD1|TRBJ2-5|TRBV19
TGTGCCAGTAGTACCGGGACAGGGCCGAGGGAGACCCAGTACTTC
CASSTGTGPRETQYF
>.|TRBD2|TRBJ2-2|TRBV12-5
TGTGCTAGTGAATTTCAAGCGGGGGGCACCGGGGAGCTGTTTTTT
CASEFQAGGTGELFF
>.|.|TRBJ1-3|TRBV3-1/TRBV3-2
TGTGCCAGCAGTCTTCCTCCGGGACAAGGGGCCAGGTTCTCTGGAAACACCATATATTTT
CASSLPPGQGARFSGNTIYF
>.|TRBD2|TRBJ2-1|TRBV20-1
TGCAGTGCTAGTACTAGCGGGGGGGCAGATGAGCAGTTCTTC
CSASTSGGADEQFF
>.|TRBD1|TRBJ2-3|TRBV9
TGTGCCAGCACTCGAGGGGACAGTTTCACAGATACGCAGTATTTT
CASTRGDSFTDTQYF
>.|.|TRBJ1-6|TRBV7-9
TGTGCCAGCAGCTTAGTTCTCAACTCCTATAATTCACCCCTCCACTTT
CASSLVLNSYNSPLHF
>.|.|TRBJ1-4|TRBV25-1
TGTGCCAGCATCGGGCCGGGGGCGGCTAATGAAAAACTGTTTTTT
CASIGPGAANEKLFF
>.|TRBD2|TRBJ2-1|TRBV9
TGTGCCAGCAGCGGGCTAGCGGGGGGGCCCAATGAGCAGTTCTTC
CASSGLAGGPNEQFF
>.|.|TRBJ1-1|TRBV9
TGTGCCAGCAGCCTAGGGACATTGGGGAACACTGAAGCTTTCTTT
CASSLGTLGNTEAFF
>.|.|TRBJ2-3|TRBV9
TGTGCCAGCAGCGTAGATATAACGGGAAGCACAGATACGCAGTATTTT
CASSVDITGSTDTQYF
>.|.|TRBJ2-1|TRBV2
TGTGCCGGACCAGGGGACTACTCCTACAATGAGCAGTTCTTC
CAGPGDYSYNEQFF
>.|TRBD1|TRBJ1-5|TRBV6-2/TRBV6-3
TGTGCCAGCAGCCGGTTCCTGTTCGGGACAGGGGGTACCGTGAATCAGCCCCAGCATTTT
CASSRFLFGTGGTVNQPQHF
>.|.|TRBJ2-1|TRBV18
TGTGCCAGCTCACCTTTGGGGAGCGGAAGCTCCTACAATGAGCAGTTCTTC
CASSPLGSGSSYNEQFF
>.|.|TRBJ1-1|TRBV5-4
TGTGCCAGCAGCTCACCCAACAAGGTAAACACTGAAGCTTTCTTT
CASSSPNKVNTEAFF
>.|.|TRBJ1-2|TRBV7-2
TGTGCCAGTGAAGGTTGGGGCCGGAACTATGGCTACACCTTC
CASEGWGRNYGYTF
>.|.|TRBJ1-2|TRBV6-2/TRBV6-3
TGTGCCAGCAGTTATACCGGGGAGTCAGAATATGGCTACACCTTC
CASSYTGESEYGYTF
>.|.|TRBJ2-7|TRBV3-1/TRBV3-2
TGTGCCAGCAGCCTCCCCTCAGCCTCCCGCCTCGGGGAGCAGTACTTC
CASSLPSASRLGEQYF
>.|.|TRBJ1-5|TRBV5-1
TGCGCCAGCAGCTTGGAGTCAGGGGTAAGTCAGCCCCAGCATTTT
CASSLESGVSQPQHF
>.|TRBD1|TRBJ2-5|TRBV24-1
TGTGCCACCAGTGATTTGAGGGGACAGGGGTCCGGGGAGACCCAGTACTTC
CATSDLRGQGSGETQYF
>.|.|TRBJ1-2|TRBV5-1
TGCGCCAGCAGCTCCCTGGGACTGATAAACTATGGCTACACCTTC
CASSSLGLINYGYTF
>.|.|TRBJ1-2|TRBV29-1
TGCAGCGTGGTTCTTAGGAGTACTAACTATGGCTACACCTTC
CSVVLRSTNYGYTF
>.|.|TRBJ2-3|TRBV5-1
TGCGCCAGCAGCTTGGTGGAGGGTAGCACAGATACGCAGTATTTT
CASSLVEGSTDTQYF
>.|.|TRBJ1-5|TRBV27
TGTGCCAGCAGTTTAGTCGGCAGCAATCAGCCCCAGCATTTT
CASSLVGSNQPQHF
>.|.|TRBJ1-3|TRBV18
TGTGCCAGCTCACCACTCCCTTTCCCCGAAGCTGGAAACACCATATATTTT
CASSPLPFPEAGNTIYF
>.|.|TRBJ2-1|TRBV2
TGTGCCAGCAGGGGGCGGAATGAGCAGTTCTTC
CASRGRNEQFF
>.|.|TRBJ2-1|TRBV11-3
TGTGCCAGCAGCTTCGGGCGGGACAGCTCCTACAATGAGCAGTTCTTC
CASSFGRDSSYNEQFF
>.|TRBD1|TRBJ2-1|TRBV19
TGTGCCAGTACTCCCCCGGGACAGGGGAAATTTGGTACATACAATGAGCAGTTCTTC
CASTPPGQGKFGTYNEQFF
>.|.|TRBJ2-3|TRBV24-1
TGTGCCACCAGTGACCCGAGGCAGGGGACCTCAGATACGCAGTATTTT
CATSDPRQGTSDTQYF
>.|.|TRBJ1-1|TRBV12-3/TRBV12-4
TGTGCCACCCGGGGGGCTGAAGCTTTCTTT
CATRGAEAFF
>.|.|TRBJ2-6|TRBV4-1
TGCGCCAGCAGCCAGGCGGGCGTACCTGGGGCCAACGTCCTGACTTTC
CASSQAGVPGANVLTF
>.|TRBD1|TRBJ1-1|TRBV14
TGTGCCAGCAGTCAATTACCCGGGACAGGGGGCTTAATGAACACTGAAGCTTTCTTT
CASSQLPGTGGLMNTEAFF
>.|TRBD2|TRBJ2-7|TRBV7-2
TGTGCCAGCAGCCGACTAGCGGCCAACGAGCAGTACTTC
CASSRLAANEQYF
>.|TRBD2|TRBJ2-3|TRBV19
TGTGCCAGTACCAATTCTTTGCGGGGGGGCCCGGATACGCAGTATTTT
CASTNSLRGGPDTQYF